This T cell receptor (beta chain) was documented in a study of CD4 T cells in relation to SARS-CoV-2 and coronaviruses. Study-wide findings and caveats: This crossreactivity analysis covered spike protein alone, no other viral proteins.

For this clone: Its target is not known.

The germline gives CDR1 SGHAT, CDR2 FQNNGV. The CDR3 runs 12 residues. V was clipped by 0 bases and J by 10 bases, with 7 bases between them. Naive and memory CD4+ T cells were separated from cryopreserved PBMCs. Method: immunoSEQ multiplex PCR; TCRdb's copy keeps in-frame clones and lacks some. The table shows 35,000 to 40,000 clones, with around 85% occurring only once. The specimen was memory CD4+ T cells from PBMCs. The chain uses TRBV11-2 and TRBJ2-4; D is uncertain. The sequence came from an adult with COVID-19. The CDR3: CASSLEGWIQYF. The CDR3 DNA reads TGTGCCAGCAGCTTAGAGGGCTGGATTCAGTACTTC. The full variable domain, with the rest looked up from reference TRBV11-2 and TRBJ2-4, is EAGVAQSPRYKIIEKRQSVAFWCNPISGHATLYWYQQILGQGPKLLIQFQNNGVVDDSQLPKDRFSAERLKGVDSTLKIQPAKLEDSAVYLCASSLEGWIQYFGAGTRLSVL.